This T cell receptor (beta chain) was found in a study of cytomegalovirus exposure and HLA in healthy donors. The PCR made use of 60 Vbeta and 13 Jbeta primers. TCRdb keeps only in-frame clones here, not all; method: immunoSEQ multiplex PCR. This table has approximately 160,000 clones, around 79% appearing once. Findings and caveats of the study: A prior analysis recorded that most TCR beta V segments were productive about 90% or about 30% of the time.

Of note for this clone: Its specificity is unknown.

The receptor was derived from a middle-aged woman in good health and CMV-seropositive. Sequenced sample: PBMCs.

The CDR3 region is CASSLDKPLAKNIQYF. DNA for the CDR3: TGTGCCAGCAGCTTAGATAAGCCACTAGCCAAAAACATTCAGTACTTC. The rearrangement uses TRBV7-2 and TRBJ2-4; the D is unclear. From germline, CDR1 is SGHTA and CDR2 FQGNSA. The CDR3 spans 16 residues. The V end was cut by 1 base, the J end by 0 bases, with 10 bases between.